The clone carrying this T cell receptor (beta chain) was seen once. No antigen is known for it. The sample belongs to a study of T cell responses to AZD1222 COVID-19 vaccine. Turning to the study itself: Pooling was applied to second doses at about 4 or about 12 weeks.

TCRdb's copy holds only in-frame clones and misses some; the assay was immunoSEQ multiplex PCR. The sample has about 120,000 clones; more than 80% are singletons. This CDR3 comprises 17 residues. After removal of 4 bases from V and 4 bases from J, the junction contained 9 bases not matched to a gene. Germline V lookup: CDR1 LNHDA, CDR2 SQIVND (reference sequence). General study results and limits: Variant regions that are unmutated are reportedly the target of nearly half of spike-specific TCRs. After two AZD1222 doses, spike-specific TCR breadth and depth rose versus day 0. Donors were chiefly white British, with a greater number of females, and clonal diversity was perhaps underestimated.

The TCR sequence derives from an adult in good health. The rearrangement joins TRBV19 to TRBJ2-2; TRBD2 matches at 10 bases. Sequenced here: peripheral blood, sampled on day 0 of AZD1222 vaccination. This CDR3 reads CASSRGVAGGRTGELFF. CDR3 sequence (DNA): TGTGCCAGTAGTAGGGGGGTAGCGGGAGGACGCACCGGGGAGCTGTTTTTT.